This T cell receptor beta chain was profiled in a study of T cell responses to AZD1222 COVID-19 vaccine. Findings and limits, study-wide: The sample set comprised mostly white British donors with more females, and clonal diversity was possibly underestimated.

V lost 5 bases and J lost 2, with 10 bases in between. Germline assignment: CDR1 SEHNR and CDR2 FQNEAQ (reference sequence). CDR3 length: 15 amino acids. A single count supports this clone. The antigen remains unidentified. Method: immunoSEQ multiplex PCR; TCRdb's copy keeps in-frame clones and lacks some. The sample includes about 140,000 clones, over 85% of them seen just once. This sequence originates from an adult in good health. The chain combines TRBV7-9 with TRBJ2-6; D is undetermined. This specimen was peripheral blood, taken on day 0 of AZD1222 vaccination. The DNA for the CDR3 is TGTGCCAGCAGCCCCCAACGTACTGGGGCCAACGTCCTGACTTTC. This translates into CASSPQRTGANVLTF.